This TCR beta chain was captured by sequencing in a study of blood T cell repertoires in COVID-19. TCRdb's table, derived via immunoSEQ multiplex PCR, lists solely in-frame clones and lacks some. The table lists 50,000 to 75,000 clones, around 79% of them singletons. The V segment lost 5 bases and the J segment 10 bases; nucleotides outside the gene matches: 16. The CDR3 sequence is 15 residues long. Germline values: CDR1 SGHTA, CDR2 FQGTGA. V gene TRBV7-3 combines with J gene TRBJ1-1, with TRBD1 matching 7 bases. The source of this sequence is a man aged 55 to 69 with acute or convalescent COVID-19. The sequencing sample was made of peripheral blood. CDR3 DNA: TGTGCCAGCAGCCTATCCGGGGACAGTTTTGAGTTAGCTTTCTTT. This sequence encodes CASSLSGDSFELAFF. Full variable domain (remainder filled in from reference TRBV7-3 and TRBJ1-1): GAGVSQTPSNKVTEKGKYVELRCDPISGHTALYWYRQSLGQGPEFLIYFQGTGAADDSGLPNDRFFAVRPEGSVSTLKIQRTERGDSAVYLCASSLSGDSFELAFFGQGTRLTVV.